This TCR beta chain is drawn from a study of T cells in Graves' hyperthyroidism and ophthalmopathy. RNA transcripts were the template for amplifying TCR beta CDR3 regions. First-round RT-PCR with HTBI primers amplified the TCR CDR3 region. TCRdb called the multiplex PCR reads again in MiXCR, with one record for every CDR3 protein. There are some 500,000 distinct CDR3 sequences in the sample; 24% occur only once, and about 11% lies in the top ten. V shed 6 bases and J shed 3 bases, with 8 bases lying between them. The CDR3 totals 13 residues. From germline, CDR1 is MNHEY and CDR2 SVGEGT. Ten or more counts support this clonotype. The antigen is not known. Study-wide points: Most thyroid clonotypes that were expanded above 0.001 also turned up in blood. Using 13 V-J features, a model discriminated ophthalmopathy from stable hyperthyroidism.

What was sequenced was blood. The receptor comes from a young woman with Graves' ophthalmopathy. The rearrangement links TRBV6-2 or TRBV6-3 to TRBJ2-2, with D maybe TRBD1 (5 bases). The CDR3 DNA reads TGTGCCAGCAGAACAGGAGACACCGGGGAGCTGTTTTTT. It is translated as CASRTGDTGELFF.